This T cell receptor (beta chain) was identified during a study of blood T cell dynamics during melanoma immunotherapy. General observations from the study: Cell-free DNA CDR3 sequences most resembled the immune-effector CD8+ subset, which was also most clonal.

This CDR3 is built from 12 residues. Trimming removed 0 bases from V and 11 bases from J, with 6 bases in between. Germline assignment: CDR1 SGHRS and CDR2 YFSETQ. Concerning this clone itself: Its specificity is not known.

As to time point: week 3, after first cycle of checkpoint inhibitor. Samples come from before therapy and from week 3 after the first blockade cycle. Patients with prior systemic cancer treatment, concomitant immunosuppressants, or other active malignancies were excluded. Produced via immunoSEQ multiplex PCR; TCRdb's table is partial and in-frame only. The repertoire holds 950 to 1,000 clones, with 80% to 95% as singletons. The sequence derives from a human donor with melanoma. The material was effector memory CD8+ T cells from blood, obtained from a patient treated with checkpoint blockade. The V and J genes are TRBV5-1 and TRBJ1-6; no firm D call. CDR3 in amino acids: CASSLGAPPLHF. DNA for the CDR3: TGCGCCAGCAGCTTGGGGGCGCCACCCCTCCACTTT.